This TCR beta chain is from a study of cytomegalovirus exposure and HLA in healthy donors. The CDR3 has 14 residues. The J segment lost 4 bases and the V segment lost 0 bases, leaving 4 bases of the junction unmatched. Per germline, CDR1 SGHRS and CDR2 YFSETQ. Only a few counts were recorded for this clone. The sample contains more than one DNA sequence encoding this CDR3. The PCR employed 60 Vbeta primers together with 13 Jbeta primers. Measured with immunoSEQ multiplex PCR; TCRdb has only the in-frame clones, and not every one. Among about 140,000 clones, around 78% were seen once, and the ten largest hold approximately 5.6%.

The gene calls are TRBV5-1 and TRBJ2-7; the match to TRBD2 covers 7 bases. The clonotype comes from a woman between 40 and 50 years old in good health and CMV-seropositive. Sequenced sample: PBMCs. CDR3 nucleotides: TGCGCCAGCAGCTTGGGGGGCGGGAGATACGAGCAGTACTTC. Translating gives CASSLGGGRYEQYF.